This T cell receptor beta chain was obtained from a study of shared clonotypes between healthy human individuals (dated by TCRdb to the early 2020s). Background on the whole study: The cohort included three men and a couple of women between 18 and 49 years of age. Blood TCR repertoires of five healthy adults were deeply sequenced to estimate repertoire size and the extent of clonotype sharing between individuals. For each donor, three plates each were used for CD4 naive and CD4 memory, two plates were used for CD8 naive, and one plate was used for CD8 memory. To increase sequencing depth and limit assay-specific biases, different laboratories used diverse techniques to prepare libraries and sequence TCR repertoires. Leukapheresis yielded between about 0.9 and 9.5 billion PBMCs per donor.

As for this clone: Its specific antigen is unknown. Base quality data are lacking; no much larger clone is found one base away.

TCR CDR3 regions were amplified from genomic DNA by multiplex PCR using the deep immunoSEQ assay. Extracted genomic DNA from each cell subset was distributed evenly across all wells of several immunoSEQ 96-well plates, and each plate was treated as a replicate. For sorted subsets, each replicate PCR was loaded with about 200 ng genomic DNA, equivalent to 32,000 or so T cell genomes. The purified libraries were quantified using a Qubit 3.0 fluorometer, sized with a Bioanalyzer 2100, and then quantified again using the KAPA Library Quantification kit. Every immunoSEQ 96-well plate was sequenced on a dedicated single-read 150-cycle Illumina NextSeq 550 flow cell. The study's processing was this. The immunoSEQ output contained only junctional sequences without quality scores, so filtering could not match that applied to full-length reads. Sequences were annotated with PyIR, a Python wrapper for IgBLAST v1.9, and V/J genes and CDR3 were assigned using IMGT germline references. Reads were filtered out if the reads had weak V/J assignments (E-value above 1e-6), no CDR3, stop codons, out-of-frame junctions, or ambiguous translated residues. V3J clonotypes were defined as sequences sharing an identical inferred V gene, J gene, and CDR3 amino acid sequence. The percentage overlap between two repertoires was calculated by dividing the number of shared unique clonotypes by the size of the smaller repertoire. Richness of each repertoire was evaluated using RTK rarefaction, the Chao1 estimator, and Recon v2.1 estimates of unobserved clonotypes. For all TCRbeta clonotypes obtained by the gDNA method from several donors, generation probabilities were computed with OLGA. Entries here come from immuneACCESS through TCRdb and include only in-frame sequences with V and J called. Some clones fail to appear in such tables; in the studies checked, an unresolved V gene covers under half of the shortfall, and the cause of the remainder is unknown. V, J and clone size are those of that table, while D and trimming were read from the DNA. The sample yields roughly 1.4 million clones; just under 99% were counted once. 0.36% of the sample is in the top ten clones.

Broader findings and caveats from the paper: Pairwise subsampling led to the expectation that sequencing depth would affect the degree of clonotype sharing among donors. Only blood was sampled, and tissue TCR repertoires likely differ from those in blood. Compared with non-shared clonotypes, the clonotypes found in all four sorted-subset donors had higher generation probabilities. Sharing across several donors was observed for around 5% of naive CD4, under 4% of naive CD8, 2.3% of memory CD4, and around 0.44% of memory CD8 clonotypes. Even with the large sequencing depth, rarefaction of the sorted-subset datasets indicated that sequencing was incomplete. Naive subsets generally had larger estimated clonotype richness than memory subsets. The small number of donors limited the genetic and exposure-history diversity represented.

V is reduced by 6 bases and J by 7 bases, leaving a spacing of 13 bases between them. Counted from cysteine to phenylalanine, this CDR3 has 13 amino acids. Of the read, only the CDR3 DNA is kept; its 39 bases are in frame from base 1. Via the germline V gene, CDR1 is MNHNS and CDR2 SASEGT. Donors were healthy HIV-negative adults with no recently reported acute infections or vaccinations. All donors were Caucasian adults living in Nashville, Tennessee, USA. Magnetic negative selection was used to enrich CD4+ T cells, after which naive cells were positively selected on CD45RA and the negative fraction became the memory subset. Blood was collected by leukapheresis, and PBMCs were isolated by Ficoll-Histopaque density gradient centrifugation and then cryopreserved in liquid nitrogen vapor phase. Analytical flow cytometry was used to check the purity and quantity of each magnetically sorted T cell population. Each sorted fraction had its genomic DNA isolated and then quantified by UV absorbance on a Nanodrop 2000c.

The sample consisted of naive CD4+ T cells sorted from blood. The cell subset or site label of this sample denotes: CD45RA+ positively selected. The chain is encoded by TRBV6-1 joined to TRBJ1-5, with a tentative D gene TRBD1 over 5 matching bases. This sequence was found in a man in his thirties or forties in good health. The DNA sequence reads TGTGCCAGCAGGACGGGAAACAGGCAGCCCCAGCATTTT. Its protein reads: CASRTGNRQPQHF.